Sequencing of this T cell receptor beta chain was carried out in a study of T cell responses to AZD1222 COVID-19 vaccine (dated by TCRdb to about 2021). Background for the entire study: AZD1222 recipients with second doses at about 4 weeks or about 12 weeks were pooled, because spike-specific TCR depth and breadth did not differ between schedules. Trial participants were enrolled by age into 18-55, 56-69 and 70-plus year subgroups, with roughly 160, 29 and 62 TCR-sequenced participants respectively. TCR sequencing was performed for 230 to 250 trial participants, of whom around 200 were given two doses of AZD1222 and approximately 26 were given two doses of MenACWY control vaccine. The research as a whole found: Vaccine-associated CD4 TCRs spanned the whole spike protein, with dominant responses in regions 160-218 and 743-854. Nearly half of unique spike-specific TCRs reportedly recognized epitopes outside regions mutated in the B.1.351 and B.1.1.7 variants. A significant rise in spike-specific TCR breadth and depth was observed after two AZD1222 doses relative to day 0 and relative to MenACWY recipients. Conclusions about previously exposed vaccinees are limited, since just 5 or 6 AZD1222 recipients were seropositive for SARS-CoV-2 at baseline. The 56-69-year group was small, and its depth increase did not reach significance, likely because of low power. Most participants were white British and females outnumbered males, and the authors suggested that clonal diversity may have been underestimated. No day 14 peak-response samples were available, so repertoires were characterized only after the peak T cell response.

The CDR3 regions of human TCRbeta chains were subjected to immunosequencing. The paper's processing steps were these. Repertoire TCRs were checked for matches against a reference library of SARS-CoV-2-specific TCRs that had been generated using the MIRA antigen-specificity platform. Breadth was defined as the fraction of unique TCRs that were SARS-CoV-2-associated. Depth was defined as the fraction of total T cells that were SARS-CoV-2-associated. Using the MIRA data, each spike-specific TCR was assigned both to the spike region to which the TCR was reactive and to a CD4 or CD8 class. Log10-transformed breadth and depth values were compared by one-way ANOVA with Sidak's multiple comparisons tests. TCRdb holds this immuneACCESS table with in-frame rearrangements only. Some clones are missing; in checked studies, unresolved V genes explain under half, and the rest has no known cause. V and J calls plus clone size are reproduced from that table; the DNA served to infer D and trimming. The sample table shows about 170,000 clones, and more than 85% are seen once. The ten largest account for around 4% of the sample.

Per the germline V gene, MNHEY is the CDR1 and SVGAGI is the CDR2. The CDR3 runs 12 residues from the cysteine to the phenylalanine. The retained sequence is limited to the CDR3, 36 bases, with the frame set at the first base. V is clipped by 7 bases and J by 1 base, and the sequence between their germline boundaries is 8 bases long. In light of the paper, this sample's time point label describes: baseline before first vaccination. Samples from vaccinated people were obtained from the UK trials COV001 and COV002, which included a single-blind randomized controlled phase 2/3 trial of AZD1222 (ChAdOx1 nCoV-19) in healthy adults. For TCRbeta chain sequencing, PBMC samples were collected from trial participants at day 0 and at day 28 after the second dose. A word on this clone: The antigen this receptor binds is unknown. No base-level quality is on record; no much larger clone is a single base apart.

Recombination linked TRBV6-5 to TRBJ2-7; the D gene cannot be named for sure. Sequences were derived from peripheral blood, sampled on day 0 of AZD1222 vaccination. The sequence was obtained from an adult in good health. Read as DNA, the sequence is TGTGCCAGCATGGACCGATCCTACGAGCAGTACTTC. It codes for CASMDRSYEQYF.